Below are 2 T cell receptor beta chains sequenced from a single sample in a study of beta chain features in type 1 diabetes. Findings and caveats of the study: In every one of the four CD4+ subsets, TCRB CDR3s were moderately but significantly shorter in Type 1 diabetes patients.

These TCRs are of unknown antigen specificity. Sequenced material consisted of expressed TCRB transcripts (all of the isolated RNA was reverse transcribed). The protocol was immunoSEQ multiplex PCR, while the TCRdb copy is restricted to in-frame clones and leaves out a portion. The sample holds more than 250,000 clones, roughly an eighth seen once. Sequenced input: naive CD4+ T cells from blood. The receptors stem from a man aged 25 to 40 with type 1 diabetes.

This clone was detected a few times. The J gene is TRBJ2-7, the V gene TRBV2, with D perhaps matching TRBD1 (8 bases). V lost 7 bases, J lost 3 bases, and 13 bases lay in between. CDR3 length: 13 amino acids. Germline V gene data show CDR1 as SNHLY and CDR2 as FYNNEI. In nucleotides, the CDR3 is TGTGCCAGCAAACAGGGGGGGAACTACGAGCAGTACTTC. Its translation: CASKQGGNYEQYF. The variable domain in full, completed from reference TRBV2 and TRBJ2-7, reads EPEVTQTPSHQVTQMGQEVILRCVPISNHLYFYWYRQILGQKVEFLVSFYNNEISEKSEIFDDQFSVERPDGSNFTLKIRSTKLEDSAMYFCASKQGGNYEQYFGPGTRLTVT.

The chain uses TRBV18 and TRBJ2-1; D possibly corresponds to TRBD1 (5 bases). Per the germline V gene, CDR1 is KGHSH and CDR2 is LQKENI. This CDR3 has 15 amino acids. Trimming pared 2 bases from V and 1 base from J, leaving 9 bases between. In DNA form, the CDR3 reads TGTGCCAGCTCACCAAGGGGCAGTTCCTACAATGAGCAGTTCTTC. Residues: CASSPRGSSYNEQFF.